This TCR beta chain was recovered during a study of blood T cell repertoires in COVID-19. Study context: Some COVID-19 samples were acute and others convalescent; all came from the United States, Italy and Spain. T cells, B-cell-depleted T cells, or PBMCs supplied cDNA or gDNA.

A Seattle source enrolled patients during active infection and followed them longitudinally. Per the original methods: Amplification of reference gene primers was used by the study to estimate nucleated cell counts. Generated by immunoSEQ multiplex PCR, the TCRdb table keeps only in-frame clones and is missing some. V, J and clone size were drawn from that table, and D and trimming were deduced from the DNA. The table includes about 130,000 clones, 92% detected once. Germline CDR1 is MNHEY and CDR2 is SMNVEV (reference sequence). This CDR3 has 14 amino acids. Trimming took off 5 bases at V and 2 bases at J, with 13 bases between the two ends.

The sequencing sample was made of peripheral blood. The TCR comes from a man in his fifties with COVID-19, enrolled during active disease. The chain couples TRBV27 to TRBJ2-7; tentatively, D is TRBD1 (6 bases). The CDR3 bases are TGTGCCAGCAGTACTTACAGGGTCCCCTACGAGCAGTACTTC. It specifies CASSTYRVPYEQYF.